This T cell receptor (beta chain) was sequenced for a study of beta chain features in type 1 diabetes. Turning to the study itself: All of the samples together had roughly 110 million sorted cells examined.

Broader study findings: The study found moderately but significantly shorter TCRB CDR3s in all four CD4+ subsets of Type 1 diabetes patients. cDNA-based reads could over-represent cells with high TCR expression. Whatever favoring of shorter templates PCR might show would apply equally to patients and controls.

Concerning this clone: The antigen is unknown.

Of the isolated RNA, all was reverse transcribed, and so the sequenced material was expressed TCRB transcripts. Produced via immunoSEQ multiplex PCR; TCRdb's table is partial and in-frame only. Among 40,000 or so clones, approximately 70% were seen once, and the ten largest hold roughly 2.2%. This CDR3 region has 15 residues. Between the trimmed V and J ends, which lost 6 bases and 5 bases, there was a span of 19 bases. Germline CDR1 KGHSH, CDR2 LQKENI. This clonotype was sampled from a woman aged 18 to 35 with type 1 diabetes. Material: Tregs from blood. The chain carries TRBV18 and TRBJ2-5; TRBD1 might be the D (6 bases). CDR3 DNA: TGTGCCAGCTCCTTGACAGGTCTGCACTCTGAGACCCAGTACTTC. This translates into CASSLTGLHSETQYF.